The TCR beta chain under discussion was sequenced for a study of shared clonotypes between healthy human individuals. Study-level information: Each donor contributed plates that comprised three CD4 naive, three CD4 memory, two CD8 naive and one CD8 memory.

CDR1 SEHNR and CDR2 FQNEAQ come from the germline V gene (reference sequence). V was cut by 5 bases and J by 0 bases, with 12 bases left in between. The CDR3 covers 15 residues. About this clone itself: The antigen remains unidentified.

Study-level points and caveats: Rarefaction showed that sequencing of sorted subsets was incomplete (despite large depth). For naive CD4 cells, roughly 5% of clonotypes were shared across four donors. The four-donor shared clonotypes exceeded non-shared clonotypes in generation probability, with non-shared ones scoring lower.

Libraries were prepared by immunoSEQ multiplex PCR; TCRdb keeps only in-frame clonotypes and omits some of them. The sample records roughly 640,000 clones, less than 85% being singletons. The receptor was isolated from a woman in her 30s in good health. Source material: memory CD4+ T cells sorted from blood. Subset defined: CD45RA-negative fraction. This rearrangement joins TRBV7-9 to TRBJ2-3; D unclear. This CDR3 is CASSPWTESTDTQYF. The DNA of the CDR3 is TGTGCCAGCAGCCCCTGGACGGAAAGCACAGATACGCAGTATTTT.